Shown below are 15 T cell receptor beta chains from a single sample sequenced in a study of blood T cell repertoires in COVID-19. Sequencing was performed with immunoSEQ multiplex PCR; in TCRdb, only in-frame clones are kept and a portion is missing. The sample consists of 150,000 to 200,000 clones, around 87% of them appearing once. What was sequenced was peripheral blood. The origin of the receptors is a man in his forties with active or convalescent COVID-19.

The rearrangement joins TRBV3-1 (or the pseudogene TRBV3-2) to TRBJ2-1; D is undetermined. CDR3 length: 12 amino acids. From germline, CDR1 is LGHDT and CDR2 YNNKEL (reference sequence). Trimming stripped 4 bases from V and 1 base from J, with 2 bases between. DNA for the CDR3: TGTGCCAGCAGCCTATCCTACAATGAGCAGTTCTTC. Translating it yields CASSLSYNEQFF.

This chain links TRBV19 with TRBJ2-1, with TRBD2 as a possible D gene (7 bases). The ends were cut back, 6 bases at V and 5 bases at J, with 17 bases in the middle. CDR3 length equals 15 residues. CDR1 and CDR2 (germline): LNHDA, SQIVND (reference sequence). The CDR3 nucleotides are TGTGCCAGTAGCACAGGGCGGGGGCTGAACAATGAGCAGTTCTTC. It codes for CASSTGRGLNNEQFF.

The chain couples TRBV7-2 to TRBJ2-1, with 11 bases that match TRBD1. Germline lookup yields CDR1 SGHTA and CDR2 FQGNSA. V was clipped by 1 base and J by 2 bases; unmatched bases: 1. This CDR3 has 16 amino acids. The CDR3, as DNA: TGTGCCAGCAGCTTAGGGACAGGGGGCACCTACAATGAGCAGTTCTTC. This codes for CASSLGTGGTYNEQFF.

The DNA for the CDR3 is TGTGCCTGGAGTGCCGCGTTAAGCCGTAATGGCTACACCTTC. Translating it yields CAWSAALSRNGYTF. This chain connects TRBV30 to TRBJ1-2; D gene uncertain. V was shortened by 1 base and J by 6 bases, with 15 bases between the two germline ends. Looked up from germline, CDR1 is GTSNPN and CDR2 is SVGIG (reference sequence). This CDR3 is built from 14 residues.

This chain joins TRBV6-5 and TRBJ1-2, with D unclear. CDR3 size: 13 residues. From germline, CDR1 is MNHEY and CDR2 SVGAGI. Trimming removed 5 bases at V and 2 bases at J, with 9 bases between. In DNA form, the CDR3 reads TGTGCCAGCAGTCCCCATCCAAACTATGGCTACACCTTC. Translation gives CASSPHPNYGYTF.

This clone has only one observation. The V gene is TRBV4-1, the J gene TRBJ2-1; D gene unclear. V was cut by 0 bases and J by 12 bases, with 18 bases left in between. CDR1 and CDR2 from the germline V gene are MGHRA and YSYEKL. CDR3 length equals 15 residues. The DNA for the CDR3 is TGCGCCAGCAGCCAAGATGATAAATGGGCCAGGTGGCAGTTCTTC. Protein sequence: CASSQDDKWARWQFF.

The rearrangement uses TRBV5-6 and TRBJ1-1, with 7 bases that match TRBD1. With V trimmed by 2 bases and J by 6 bases, 13 bases remained unmatched. Per the germline V gene, CDR1 is SGHDT and CDR2 is YYEEEE. The CDR3 has 16 amino acids. The CDR3 bases are TGTGCCAGCAGCTTACGGAAGAGAGGGGGCTTTTCTGAAGCTTTCTTT. This translates into CASSLRKRGGFSEAFF.

The chain recombines TRBV5-1 with TRBJ1-4, with 7 bases that match TRBD1. J lost 3 bases, V lost 4 bases, and 24 bases had no gene match. This CDR3 contains 21 residues. Germline CDR1 reads SGHRS; CDR2 reads YFSETQ. CDR3 loop: CASSRGALPGGGGIANEKLFF. CDR3 sequence (DNA): TGCGCCAGCAGCCGTGGCGCCCTACCAGGGGGTGGAGGAATTGCTAATGAAAAACTGTTTTTT.

This clone appeared a single time. This chain links TRBV30 with TRBJ1-3; D not resolved. Trimming took 0 bases from V and 2 from J, leaving 11 bases between them. This CDR3 is 15 amino acids long. In germline, CDR1 is GTSNPN, CDR2 SVGIG (reference sequence). Here the CDR3 DNA reads TGTGCCTGGAGTGTGGGAGTCTCCACTGGAAACACCATATATTTT. Protein: CAWSVGVSTGNTIYF.

The chain employs TRBV10-3 and TRBJ1-6; D call uncertain. Germline V gives CDR1 ENHRY, CDR2 SYGVKD. The CDR3 runs 15 residues. V was shortened by 2 bases and J by 7 bases, with 12 bases between the two germline ends. The CDR3 sequence: CAISEGPPRNSPLHF. The CDR3 nucleotides are TGTGCCATCAGTGAGGGCCCCCCTAGGAATTCACCCCTCCACTTT.

This sequence joins TRBV6-5 and TRBJ1-3; no reliable D call. CDR1 and CDR2 (germline): MNHEY, SVGAGI. The CDR3 loop spans 14 amino acids. Trimming left V 2 bases short and J 0 bases short, with 5 bases between. The CDR3 is CASSYGGSGNTIYF. Here the CDR3 DNA reads TGTGCCAGCAGTTACGGAGGCTCTGGAAACACCATATATTTT.

The CDR3 nucleotides are TGTGCCTGGAGTAACCTCGGGACAGAAGATCAGCCCCAGCATTTT. This gives the protein CAWSNLGTEDQPQHF. The J gene is TRBJ1-5, the V gene TRBV30; 7 nucleotides align to TRBD1. Germline CDR1 is GTSNPN and CDR2 is SVGIG (reference sequence). The CDR3 consists of 15 residues. V shed 2 bases, J shed 5 bases, and the junction held 9 bases outside the gene matches.

The chain has TRBV4-3 and TRBJ2-2; 10 bases are a match to TRBD2. Per germline, CDR1 LGHNA and CDR2 YSLEER. V lost 1 base, J lost 0 bases, and 8 bases stayed unmatched. CDR3 length equals 19 residues. CDR3: CASSQVASGGLANTGELFF. The CDR3 bases are TGCGCCAGCAGCCAAGTTGCTAGCGGGGGCCTCGCGAACACCGGGGAGCTGTTTTTT.

This clone was found once. The gene calls are TRBV7-9 and TRBJ1-1, with D tentatively TRBD1 (5 bases). Trimming pared 5 bases from V and 1 base from J, leaving 11 bases between. Germline V lookup: CDR1 SEHNR, CDR2 FQNEAQ (reference sequence). The CDR3 totals 14 residues. In nucleotides, the CDR3 is TGTGCCAGCAGCGACACAAGGGGGAACACTGAAGCTTTCTTT. Protein product: CASSDTRGNTEAFF.

The chain is built from TRBV7-8 and TRBJ2-5; the D gene is possibly TRBD1 (5 bases). This CDR3 contains 14 residues. Germline assignment: CDR1 SGHVS and CDR2 FQNEAQ. V dropped 1 base and J dropped 5 bases, with 11 bases sitting between them. The CDR3 sequence is CASSLGQGWETQYF. In DNA, the CDR3 is TGTGCCAGCAGCTTAGGGCAGGGTTGGGAGACCCAGTACTTC.